This passage covers 9 T cell receptor beta chains from one sample sequenced in a study of T-cell memory formation after mild COVID-19. A single record per CDR3 protein comes from TCRdb applying MiXCR to the 5' RACE reads. The sample gives more than 120,000 distinct CDR3 sequences, about 6% of which show up once; approximately 2.1% is in the top ten. The sequencing sample was made of PBMCs or a T cell subset sorted from them (not recorded which). The source is an adult woman who had mild COVID-19 (a few samples of this study predate the infection). Cell type and time point are not known.

This clonotype was recorded many times. V gene TRBV24-1 combines with J gene TRBJ2-2; 7 nucleotides agree with TRBD1. The CDR3 extends over 16 amino acids. From germline, CDR1 is KGHDR and CDR2 SFDVKD. The V and J ends lost 4 bases and 0 bases, in that order; junction bases with no gene match: 4. The CDR3 DNA reads TGTGCCACCAGTGAAACCGGGACAGCGAACACCGGGGAGCTGTTTTTT. Its protein is CATSETGTANTGELFF.

This sequence joins TRBV20-1 and TRBJ2-7; no definite D call. Germline assignment: CDR1 DFQATT and CDR2 SNEGSKA (reference sequence). The germline V and J ends were trimmed by 3 bases and 5 bases, with 11 bases remaining between them. The CDR3 spans 12 residues. The CDR3 spells CSASRHLNEQYF. In DNA form, the CDR3 reads TGCAGTGCTAGTAGACATCTCAACGAGCAGTACTTC.

This clonotype has at least ten counts. The chain is built from TRBV20-1 and TRBJ2-1; tentatively, D is TRBD1 (5 bases). There are 14 residues in the CDR3. In germline, CDR1 is DFQATT, CDR2 SNEGSKA (reference sequence). The germline V and J ends were trimmed by 6 bases and 2 bases, with 14 bases remaining between them. The CDR3 loop is CSASLGPTYNEQFF. CDR3 coding DNA: TGCAGTGCCTCCCTGGGGCCGACCTACAATGAGCAGTTCTTC.

In its sample, this clonotype was seen a few times. The chain couples TRBV2 to TRBJ2-5; no clear D gene. This CDR3 comprises 16 residues. Trimming shortened V by 0 bases and J by 4 bases, and 15 bases separated the two germline ends. Germline V gene lookup returns CDR1 SNHLY and CDR2 FYNNEI. CDR3 in DNA: TGTGCCAGCAGTGAAGCGCGAGTGATCCTCGGAGAGACCCAGTACTTC. Protein sequence: CASSEARVILGETQYF. Drawing the rest from reference TRBV2 and TRBJ2-5, the complete variable domain is EPEVTQTPSHQVTQMGQEVILRCVPISNHLYFYWYRQILGQKVEFLVSFYNNEISEKSEIFDDQFSVERPDGSNFTLKIRSTKLEDSAMYFCASSEARVILGETQYFGPGTRLLVL.

This clonotype was seen repeatedly, ten times or more. The genes are TRBV30 and TRBJ2-2; 7 positions agree with TRBD2. This CDR3 contains 15 residues. Per the germline V gene, CDR1 is GTSNPN and CDR2 is SVGIG (reference sequence). Losses at the gene ends were 4 bases for V and 1 base for J; bases not matched to a gene: 6. The CDR3 DNA is TGTGCCTGGACGTATGGCGGGAGGAACACCGGGGAGCTGTTTTTT. Its protein is CAWTYGGRNTGELFF.

The table lists this clonotype with a few counts. The V gene is TRBV3-1, the J gene TRBJ2-7; D call uncertain. Germline values: CDR1 LGHDT, CDR2 YNNKEL (reference sequence). The CDR3 has 12 amino acids. Trimming removed 1 base at V and 7 bases at J, with 8 bases between. The DNA for the CDR3 is TGTGCCAGCAGCCAAGTACCTGGGGAGCAGTACTTC. Protein sequence: CASSQVPGEQYF.

This clonotype was counted only a few times. V and J are TRBV7-8 and TRBJ2-1; 9 nucleotides match TRBD2. The junction had 7 bases not matched to a gene; V was cut back by 1 base and J by 9 bases. The V gene's germline CDR1 is SGHVS and CDR2 FQNEAQ. The length of the CDR3 is 15 residues. As DNA, the CDR3 is TGTGCCAGCAGCTTAGAGGGTAGCGGGAGTGTTGAGCAGTTCTTC. This translates into CASSLEGSGSVEQFF.

The V gene is TRBV15, the J gene TRBJ2-1; 9 nucleotides line up with TRBD1. This CDR3 is built from 15 residues. The germline V gene encodes CDR1 LNHNV and CDR2 YYDKDF (reference sequence). V trimming: 2 bases; J trimming: 7 bases; junction bases outside the gene matches: 6. CDR3 residues: CATSRQGTGLNEQFF. The CDR3 DNA is TGTGCCACCAGCAGACAAGGGACAGGGTTGAATGAGCAGTTCTTC.

This chain links TRBV5-1 with TRBJ2-5; D is ambiguous. Per germline, CDR1 SGHRS and CDR2 YFSETQ. Trimming shortened V by 5 bases and J by 5 bases, and 13 bases separated the two germline ends. The CDR3 totals 13 residues. The CDR3 coding sequence is TGCGCCAGCAGTGTCCCAACGGATGAGACCCAGTACTTC. Its translation is CASSVPTDETQYF.